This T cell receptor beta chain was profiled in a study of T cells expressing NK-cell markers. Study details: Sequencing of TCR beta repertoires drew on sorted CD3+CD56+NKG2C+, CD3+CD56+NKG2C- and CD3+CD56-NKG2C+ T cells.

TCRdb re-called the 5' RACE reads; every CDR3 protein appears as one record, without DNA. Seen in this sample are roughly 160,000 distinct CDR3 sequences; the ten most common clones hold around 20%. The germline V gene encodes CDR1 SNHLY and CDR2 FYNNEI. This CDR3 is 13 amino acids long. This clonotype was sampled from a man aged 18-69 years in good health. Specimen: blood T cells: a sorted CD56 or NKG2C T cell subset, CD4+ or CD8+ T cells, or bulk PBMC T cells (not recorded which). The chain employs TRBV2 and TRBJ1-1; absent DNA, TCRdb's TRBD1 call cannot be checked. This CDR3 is CASSDWTGGEAFF.